These T cell receptor beta chains were read from a single sample in a study of CD8+CD57+ T cells in acquired aplastic anemia. Via MiXCR, TCRdb re-called the reads, giving one row per CDR3 protein. Among about 220,000 distinct CDR3 sequences listed, more than 40% were seen once. Sequenced sample: sorted CD4+, CD8+, or CD8+CD57+ T cells (not recorded which) from PBMCs. Source of these receptors: a human donor with aplastic anemia. Each CDR3 is given with its conserved first and last residue. The D gene is left open where the match is weak. Size tells how often a clone was seen (once, few, many) or the class of an expanded clone, and some rows leave it out.

CDR3 | DNA | J | V | D | size
CAISVGSSSAVYEQYF | TGTGCCATCAGCGTAGGTTCTTCTAGCGCCGTCTACGAGCAGTACTTC | TRBJ2-7 | TRBV9 | NA | NA
CATSRDDGGGYNEQFF | TGTGCCACCAGCAGAGATGATGGGGGGGGCTACAATGAGCAGTTCTTC | TRBJ2-1 | TRBV15 | TRBD2 | many
CASSLGVGGQPQHF | TGTGCCAGCAGCCTCGGTGTGGGCGGTCAGCCCCAGCATTTT | TRBJ1-5 | TRBV5-6 | NA | NA
CSARGGGGHGTEGMGNQPQHF | TGCAGTGCCCGGGGCGGGGGGGGCCACGGCACCGAGGGTATGGGCAATCAGCCCCAGCATTTT | TRBJ1-5 | TRBV20-1 | NA | many
CASSRGDKQGNGYTF | TGTGCCAGCAGTCGGGGGGATAAGCAAGGTAATGGCTACACCTTC | TRBJ1-2 | TRBV9 | NA | NA
CASSIREFDQPQHF | TGTGCCAGCAGCATCAGGGAATTCGACCAGCCCCAGCATTTT | TRBJ1-5 | TRBV27 | NA | NA
CSALRGANTDTQYF | TGCAGTGCTCTGCGGGGGGCAAACACAGATACGCAGTATTTT | TRBJ2-3 | TRBV20-1 | TRBD2 | NA
CASSQRDRFNEQYF | TGTGCCAGCAGCCAAAGGGACAGGTTCAACGAGCAGTACTTC | TRBJ2-7 | TRBV16 | TRBD1 | once
CASSDDRSTDTQYF | TGTGCCAGCAGTGACGACAGAAGCACAGATACGCAGTATTTT | TRBJ2-3 | TRBV2 | NA | NA
CAWSEWGHSNTEAFF | TGTGCCTGGAGTGAATGGGGCCACTCGAACACTGAAGCTTTCTTT | TRBJ1-1 | TRBV30 | NA | NA
CSLPGLSTDTQYF | TGCAGCCTGCCGGGACTTTCCACAGATACGCAGTATTTT | TRBJ2-3 | TRBV20-1 | NA | NA
CATSRDSLPGELFF | TGTGCCACCAGCAGAGATTCTCTGCCCGGGGAGCTGTTTTTT | TRBJ2-2 | TRBV15 | NA | many
CSVHGTLYGYTF | TGCAGCGTTCACGGGACGCTCTATGGCTACACCTTC | TRBJ1-2 | TRBV29-1 | NA | NA
CASSLGQQGTGTQYF | TGTGCCAGCAGCTTAGGTCAGCAGGGAACGGGGACCCAGTACTTC | TRBJ2-5 | TRBV7-9 | NA | NA
CASSHGGYTEAFF | TGTGCCAGCAGCCATGGGGGGTACACTGAAGCTTTCTTT | TRBJ1-1 | TRBV9 | NA | NA
CASSLFSNEQYF | TGTGCCAGCAGCTTATTTTCAAACGAGCAGTACTTC | TRBJ2-7 | TRBV7-9 | NA | many
CAWRQTGSYEQYF | TGTGCCTGGAGACAGACTGGGTCCTACGAGCAGTACTTC | TRBJ2-7 | TRBV30 | NA | NA
CASRTSGGSTGELFF | TGTGCCAGTAGGACTAGCGGGGGGTCGACCGGGGAGCTGTTTTTT | TRBJ2-2 | TRBV19 | TRBD2 | many
CASSLALRFEQFF | TGTGCCAGCAGTTTAGCCCTCCGGTTCGAGCAGTTCTTC | TRBJ2-1 | TRBV12-3/TRBV12-4 | NA | NA
CASSESGSSYNSPLHF | TGTGCCAGCAGTGAATCTGGGAGCTCCTATAATTCACCCCTCCACTTT | TRBJ1-6 | TRBV2 | NA | NA
CSARDLAGGPTYEQYF | TGCAGTGCTAGAGATCTGGCGGGAGGGCCCACCTACGAGCAGTACTTC | TRBJ2-7 | TRBV20-1 | TRBD2 | many
CASSMGGPPRDSPLHF | TGTGCCAGCAGCATGGGCGGACCTCCCAGGGATTCACCCCTCCACTTT | TRBJ1-6 | TRBV5-6 | NA | NA
CASSLGRAPQTLHF | TGTGCCAGCAGCTTAGGCAGGGCCCCTCAGACCCTCCACTTT | TRBJ1-6 | TRBV7-2 | NA | NA
CASSLSGLGEKLFF | TGTGCCAGCAGTTTATCAGGGCTTGGGGAAAAACTGTTTTTT | TRBJ1-4 | TRBV12-3/TRBV12-4 | NA | NA
CATSRGGTYNEQFF | TGTGCCACCAGCAGGGGGGGGACCTACAATGAGCAGTTCTTC | TRBJ2-1 | TRBV15 | TRBD2 | NA
CASSSSGGLDEQFF | TGTGCCAGCAGCTCCTCGGGGGGGCTAGATGAGCAGTTCTTC | TRBJ2-1 | TRBV7-2 | TRBD2 | many
CASSLFGDEQYF | TGCGCCAGCAGCTTGTTCGGGGACGAGCAGTACTTC | TRBJ2-7 | TRBV5-1 | NA | few
CAISDGQATNEKLFF | TGTGCCATCAGTGACGGGCAGGCAACTAATGAAAAACTGTTTTTT | TRBJ1-4 | TRBV10-3 | NA | NA
CASAITPESYGYTF | TGTGCCAGCGCAATTACCCCAGAAAGCTATGGCTACACCTTC | TRBJ1-2 | TRBV7-4 | NA | few